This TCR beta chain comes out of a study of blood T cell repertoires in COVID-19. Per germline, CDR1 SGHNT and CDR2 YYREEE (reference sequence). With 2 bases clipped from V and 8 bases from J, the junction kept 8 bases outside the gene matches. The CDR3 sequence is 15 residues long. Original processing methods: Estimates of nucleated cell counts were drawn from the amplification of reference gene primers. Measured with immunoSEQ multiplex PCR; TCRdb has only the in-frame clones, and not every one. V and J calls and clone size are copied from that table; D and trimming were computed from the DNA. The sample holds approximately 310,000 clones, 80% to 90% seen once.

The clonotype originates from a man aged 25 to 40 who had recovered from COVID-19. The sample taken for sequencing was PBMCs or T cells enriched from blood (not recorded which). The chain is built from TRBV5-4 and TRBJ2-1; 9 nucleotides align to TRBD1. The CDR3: CASSLMDRGAYEQFF. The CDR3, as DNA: TGTGCCAGCAGCTTAATGGACAGGGGAGCTTATGAGCAGTTCTTC.